This T cell receptor beta chain was sequenced for a study of spatial heterogeneity in lung cancer. From the 5' RACE reads, TCRdb called clonotypes with MiXCR, one entry per CDR3 protein. The table lists about 570 distinct CDR3 sequences, more than 15% of them singletons. Described time point: sample taken at primary tumor resection. This material consisted of normal lung tissue next to the tumor, taken at surgery. The receptors shown here come from a male donor with early-stage non-small cell lung cancer.

This clonotype qualifies as large (0.1 to 1%). A library made for alpha chains picked up this beta chain off target, so its size means little. The chain combines TRBV5-1 with TRBJ2-5; 14 nucleotides line up with TRBD2. There are 16 residues in the CDR3. Germline V gene sequence: CDR1 SGHRS, CDR2 YFSETQ. The V and J ends lost 4 bases and 5 bases, in that order; junction bases with no gene match: 7. For the CDR3, the DNA is TGCGCCAGCAGCCCGGGACTAGCGGGAGAACGTGAGACCCAGTACTTC. This gives the protein CASSPGLAGERETQYF.